This entry is about one T cell receptor (beta chain). Spike-ins of synthetic TCR analog templates went into each PCR. The protocol was immunoSEQ multiplex PCR, while the TCRdb copy is restricted to in-frame clones and leaves out a portion. The sample holds 35,000 to 45,000 clones; around 84% are singletons and the top ten take roughly 2.7%. Time point described: peripheral blood 6 weeks after treatment start. Patients in the study were battling locally advanced or metastatic urothelial carcinoma. This record comes from a study of PD-L1 blockade in urothelial cancer. There are 13 residues in the CDR3. Trimming cost V 6 bases and J 5 bases, with 14 bases left between them. Germline CDR1 and CDR2: ENHRY and SYGVKD.

The chain is built from TRBV10-3 and TRBJ2-7, with D maybe TRBD1 (6 bases). This receptor was obtained from an older man with urothelial cancer. Sequenced here: PBMCs, sampled around atezolizumab (anti-PD-L1) treatment. DNA of the CDR3: TGTGCCATCAGCAGGCAGGGGCGCGACGAGCAGTACTTC. Encoded protein: CAISRQGRDEQYF.